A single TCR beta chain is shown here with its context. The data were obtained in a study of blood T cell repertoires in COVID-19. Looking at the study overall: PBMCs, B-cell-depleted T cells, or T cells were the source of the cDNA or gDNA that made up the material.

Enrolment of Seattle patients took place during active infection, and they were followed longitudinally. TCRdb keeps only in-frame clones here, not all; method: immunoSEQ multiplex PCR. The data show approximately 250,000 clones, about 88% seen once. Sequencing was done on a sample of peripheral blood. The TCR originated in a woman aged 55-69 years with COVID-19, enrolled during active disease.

The CDR3 DNA reads TGCGCCAGCAGCTTGTATACTAGCGGGAGTGGGGGGAATGAGCAGTTCTTC. Encoded protein: CASSLYTSGSGGNEQFF. The genes are TRBV5-1 and TRBJ2-1, with 11 bases aligning to TRBD2. Germline CDR1 and CDR2: SGHRS and YFSETQ. The trim removed 1 base at V and 7 bases at J, leaving 10 bases unmatched. The CDR3 spans 17 residues. Full variable domain (remainder filled in from reference TRBV5-1 and TRBJ2-1): KAGVTQTPRYLIKTRGQQVTLSCSPISGHRSVSWYQQTPGQGLQFLFEYFSETQRNKGNFPGRFSGRQFSNSRSEMNVSTLELGDSALYLCASSLYTSGSGGNEQFFGPGTRLTVL.